This TCR beta chain was retrieved from a study of neurological immune-mediated disorders (dated by TCRdb to between 2018 and 2021). Background on the whole study: Using UMI-based sequencing, the study compared peripheral blood TCR-beta repertoires from patients with HTLV-I-associated myelopathy (HAM/TSP), patients with multiple sclerosis, and healthy controls. The cohort included approximately 70 subjects: roughly 15 with HAM/TSP, roughly 35 with multiple sclerosis, and around 20 healthy controls. Longitudinal HAM/TSP and healthy donors had 3 time-points each (roughly 3-40 month intervals). The 90 to 120 TCR-beta libraries covered PBMC samples along with longitudinal samples, technical triplicates, and paired sorted CD4+ and CD8+ T-cell subsets.

The germline V gene yields MGHRA for CDR1 and YSYEKL for CDR2. From the cysteine up to the phenylalanine, the CDR3 has a length of 15 residues. Just CDR3 DNA is preserved here, 45 bases in frame from base 1. The time point label here, explained by the study, means: longitudinal time-point 3. For the unsorted PBMC libraries, 2 million PBMCs were stored in RNAlater at -80 degrees C until RNA extraction and were used to generate the libraries. PBMCs were separated from peripheral blood using Ficoll-Hypaque density gradient centrifugation and then cryopreserved in liquid nitrogen. cDNA was synthesized by template-switch 5'RACE using a primer carrying a 10-nucleotide random unique molecular identifier by which each TCR transcript was tagged. Every sequencing run yielded over 160 million TCR-beta sequences covering 15-18 subjects. Total RNA was extracted with the RNeasy kit. The KAPA Real-time Library Amplification kit was used to amplify TCR-beta VDJ regions with primers for the TCR constant region and the 5'RACE anchor. A first PCR added sample indexes and Illumina adaptors, and a second PCR then raised library yield. After purification with Ampure beads, the TCR product of roughly 650 bp was size-selected on a 2% E-gel SizeSelection system. Library quality was checked on a Bioanalyzer, concentration was measured with Qubit, and libraries were quantified with the Kapa Library Quantification kit before pooling. An Illumina HiSeq 2500 was used to sequence the libraries paired-end at 2 x 150 bp. To increase sequence diversity, 25-30% phiX was spiked into each library pool. Per the source publication's procedure: Quality-filtered reads were processed with the UMI-based MiGEC pipeline, and over 80% of raw TCR sequences were removed by the MiGEC pipeline during error correction. VDJ genes were aligned to IMGT germline references, and clonotypes were defined by unique CDR3 amino acid sequence plus V-J genes. VDJtools evaluated clonal expansion, Shannon diversity and CDR3 relatedness (CalcPairwiseDistances, ClusterSamples); CLCbio workbench built phylogenetic trees. Expanded clones were defined as having at least 8 unique UMIs, based on coefficient-of-variation modelling across technical triplicates. In TCRdb, the public reads were trimmed at Q25 with fastp and aligned with MiXCR, with productive beta chains retained. Rows merge per CDR3 protein into single entries with the most common DNA and genes. The V and J calls and clone size are TCRdb's, not the authors'. Across this sample there are fewer than 110,000 distinct CDR3 sequences, with 10% to 14% seen only once. About 3% of the sample belongs to the ten largest clones.

About this clonotype itself: The antigen this receptor binds is unknown. A junction boundary mismatches the germline segment, possibly from a read error.

General study outcomes and caveats: TCR clonal expansion was highest in HAM/TSP patients and lowest in MS patients, with MS patients falling below even healthy controls. No identical CDR3 amino acid sequences were shared among expanded clones across subjects, suggesting private TCR-beta repertoires in all groups.

The clonotype was recovered from a female donor with HTLV-1-associated myelopathy (HAM/TSP). Sequenced sample: PBMCs. The V and J genes are TRBV4-1 and TRBJ2-4, with 7 bases aligning to TRBD2. The bases read TGCGCCAGCAGCCAATTGAGACTAGCCAAAAACATTAAGTACTTC. This codes for CASSQLRLAKNIKYF.